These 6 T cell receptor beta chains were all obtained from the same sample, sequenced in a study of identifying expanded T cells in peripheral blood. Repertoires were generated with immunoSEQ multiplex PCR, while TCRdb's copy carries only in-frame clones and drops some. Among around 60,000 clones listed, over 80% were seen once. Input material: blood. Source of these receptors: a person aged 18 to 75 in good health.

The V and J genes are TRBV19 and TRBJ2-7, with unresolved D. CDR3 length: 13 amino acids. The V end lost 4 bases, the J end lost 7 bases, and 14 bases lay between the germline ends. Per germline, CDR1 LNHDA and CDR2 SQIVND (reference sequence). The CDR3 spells CASSNQHPEEQYF. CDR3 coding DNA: TGTGCCAGTAGTAATCAACATCCTGAAGAGCAGTACTTC.

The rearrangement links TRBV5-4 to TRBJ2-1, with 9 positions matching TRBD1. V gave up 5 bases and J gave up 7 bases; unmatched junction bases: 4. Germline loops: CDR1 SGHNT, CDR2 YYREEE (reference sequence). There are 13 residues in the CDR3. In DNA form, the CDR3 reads TGTGCCAGCAGACAGGGGGCGATGAATGAGCAGTTCTTC. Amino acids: CASRQGAMNEQFF.

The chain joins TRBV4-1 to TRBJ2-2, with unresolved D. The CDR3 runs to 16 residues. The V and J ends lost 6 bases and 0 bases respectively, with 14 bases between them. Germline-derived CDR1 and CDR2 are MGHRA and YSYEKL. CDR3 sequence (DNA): TGCGCCAGCAGTGAGGTCCAAAATGCGAACACCGGGGAGCTGTTTTTT. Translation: CASSEVQNANTGELFF.

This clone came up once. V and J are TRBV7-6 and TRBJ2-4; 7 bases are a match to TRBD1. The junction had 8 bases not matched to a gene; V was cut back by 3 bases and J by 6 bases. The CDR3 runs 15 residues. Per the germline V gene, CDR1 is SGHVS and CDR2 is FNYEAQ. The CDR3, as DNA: TGTGCCAGCAGCTTGGACCCGGGACAGTTAAACATTCAGTACTTC. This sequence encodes CASSLDPGQLNIQYF.

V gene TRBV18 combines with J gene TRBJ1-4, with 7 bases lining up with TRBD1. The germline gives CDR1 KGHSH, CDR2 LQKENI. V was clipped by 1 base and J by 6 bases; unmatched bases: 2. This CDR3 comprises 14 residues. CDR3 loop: CASSPQGADEKLFF. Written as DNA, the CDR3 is TGTGCCAGCTCACCACAGGGGGCGGATGAAAAACTGTTTTTT.

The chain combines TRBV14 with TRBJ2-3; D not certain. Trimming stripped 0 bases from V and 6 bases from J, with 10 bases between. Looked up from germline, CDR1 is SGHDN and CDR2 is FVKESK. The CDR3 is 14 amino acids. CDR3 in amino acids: CASSQEGRADTQYF. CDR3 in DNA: TGTGCCAGCAGCCAAGAAGGAAGGGCGGATACGCAGTATTTT. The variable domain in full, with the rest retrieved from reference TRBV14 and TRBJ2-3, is EAGVTQFPSHSVIEKGQTVTLRCDPISGHDNLYWYRRVMGKEIKFLLHFVKESKQDESGMPNNRFLAERTGGTYSTLKVQPAELEDSGVYFCASSQEGRADTQYFGPGTRLTVL.